The 9 T cell receptor beta chains below were found in one sample sequenced in a study of CD4 T cells in relation to SARS-CoV-2 and coronaviruses. Unexposed donor CD4+ T cells date from about 2010-2019, before the COVID-19 pandemic. After about 10 days of culture, CD4+ T cells were isolated. Profiling relied on immunoSEQ multiplex PCR, and the TCRdb table lists in-frame clones only, not all of them. Among around 20,000 clones listed, 70% to 80% were seen once. Their target antigens are unknown. What was sequenced was CD4+ T cells from PBMCs, cultured in vitro. These receptor sequences come from a human donor in good health.

V and J are TRBV7-3 and TRBJ2-7; tentatively, D is TRBD2 (6 bases). The CDR3 has 17 amino acids. Germline V gives CDR1 SGHTA, CDR2 FQGTGA. V was clipped by 0 bases and J by 5 bases, with 20 bases between them. CDR3 sequence (DNA): TGTGCCAGCAGCTTAACAGGAGCCGGGACTGGCATGAACGAGCAGTACTTC. It yields the protein CASSLTGAGTGMNEQYF.

This chain uses TRBV23-1 with TRBJ1-5; 7 nucleotides agree with TRBD1. TRBV23-1 is classed as an ORF, of uncertain function. V was clipped by 7 bases and J by 4 bases; unmatched bases: 4. The CDR3 is 13 amino acids. The CDR3 here is CASKGGENQPQHF. The CDR3 DNA reads as TGCGCCAGCAAAGGGGGCGAAAATCAGCCCCAGCATTTT.

This sequence joins TRBV6-5 and TRBJ2-3; 8 bases are a match to TRBD2. The CDR3 is 15 residues long. Per the germline V gene, CDR1 is MNHEY and CDR2 is SVGAGI. The V and J ends lost 6 bases and 4 bases, in that order; junction bases with no gene match: 9. The CDR3 DNA follows: TGTGCCAGCAGCGCCCCAGCGGGAGAACCAGATACGCAGTATTTT. This gives the protein CASSAPAGEPDTQYF.

The chain links TRBV20-1 to TRBJ1-6, with no clear D. The CDR3 contains 13 residues. Germline values: CDR1 DFQATT, CDR2 SNEGSKA (reference sequence). The V end lost 3 bases, the J end lost 7 bases, and 10 bases lay between the germline ends. CDR3 residues: CSASRQSNSPLHF. The CDR3 nucleotides read TGCAGTGCTAGTAGGCAGTCCAATTCACCCCTCCACTTT.

This chain links TRBV10-3 with TRBJ2-1, with TRBD2 matching over 7 bases. CDR1 is ENHRY and CDR2 is SYGVKD in the germline V gene. This CDR3 contains 13 residues. V gave up 6 bases and J gave up 5 bases; unmatched junction bases: 4. The CDR3 region has the DNA TGTGCCATCAGACTAGCGACGGACAATGAGCAGTTCTTC. This encodes CAIRLATDNEQFF.

The rearrangement links TRBV6-5 to TRBJ2-5; TRBD1 might be the D (6 bases). The CDR3 contains 15 residues. Trimming removed 4 bases at V and 3 bases at J, with 15 bases between. Germline V gene data show CDR1 as MNHEY and CDR2 as SVGAGI. The CDR3 sequence is CASSSSTWTEETQYF. The DNA for the CDR3 is TGTGCCAGCAGTTCCTCAACTTGGACAGAAGAGACCCAGTACTTC.

J is TRBJ2-7 and V is TRBV5-6; no clear D gene. There are 13 residues in the CDR3. Germline values: CDR1 SGHDT, CDR2 YYEEEE. V gave up 5 bases and J gave up 3 bases, with 12 bases separating them. The CDR3 loop is CASSPDPDYEQYF. The CDR3 DNA reads as TGTGCCAGCAGTCCTGACCCTGACTACGAGCAGTACTTC. The full variable domain, in which reference TRBV5-6 and TRBJ2-7 provide the parts outside the CDR3, is DAGVTQSPTHLIKTRGQQVTLRCSPKSGHDTVSWYQQALGQGPQFIFQYYEEEERQRGNFPDRFSGHQFPNYSSELNVNALLLGDSALYLCASSPDPDYEQYFGPGTRLTVT.

This chain joins TRBV30 and TRBJ1-3; D gene uncertain. Between the trimmed V and J ends, which lost 4 bases and 0 bases, there was a span of 4 bases. Germline-derived CDR1 and CDR2 are GTSNPN and SVGIG (reference sequence). This CDR3 is built from 12 residues. This CDR3 is CAWIGSGNTIYF. CDR3 bases: TGTGCCTGGATCGGCTCTGGAAACACCATATATTTT.

The V call is TRBV4-1, the J call TRBJ1-2; 7 nucleotides match TRBD1. The germline V gene has CDR1 MGHRA and CDR2 YSYEKL. This CDR3 comprises 18 residues. With V trimmed by 3 bases and J by 0 bases, 13 bases remained unmatched. This chain's CDR3 is CASSHLGTPGQPNYGYTF. Here the CDR3 DNA reads TGCGCCAGCAGCCACCTTGGGACCCCGGGACAGCCTAACTATGGCTACACCTTC.